These 5 T cell receptor beta chains share one sample of origin, sequenced in a study of cytomegalovirus exposure and HLA in healthy donors. Profiling relied on immunoSEQ multiplex PCR, and the TCRdb table lists in-frame clones only, not all of them. The table records about 250,000 clones, about 88% of them present only once. The sequenced sample was PBMCs. The receptors here all came from a man between 18 and 29 years old in good health and CMV-seropositive.

V and J are TRBV5-6 and TRBJ2-2; 8 bases are shared with TRBD2. V dropped 2 bases and J dropped 4; count of bases not matched to a gene: 10. This CDR3 contains 17 residues. CDR1 and CDR2 (germline): SGHDT, YYEEEE. The CDR3 DNA reads TGTGCCAGCAGCTTTTTTGTAACTAGCGGACCCACCGGGGAGCTGTTTTTT. Translated, it gives CASSFFVTSGPTGELFF.

The J gene is TRBJ1-5, the V gene TRBV5-1, with D perhaps matching TRBD1 (6 bases). Trimming removed 1 base from V and 3 bases from J, with 8 bases in between. CDR3 length equals 14 residues. CDR1 SGHRS and CDR2 YFSETQ come from the germline V gene. The DNA for the CDR3 is TGCGCCAGCAGCTTGACAGGGAACAATCAGCCCCAGCATTTT. Its protein is CASSLTGNNQPQHF.

In its sample, this clone was seen once. The V and J genes are TRBV19 and TRBJ1-3; D is ambiguous. Trimming pared 9 bases from V and 3 bases from J, leaving 12 bases between. Germline V lookup: CDR1 LNHDA, CDR2 SQIVND (reference sequence). This CDR3 has 13 residues. In DNA, the CDR3 is TGTGCCAGCAGAGCCCGGGGTGGAAACACCATATATTTT. Translated, it gives CASRARGGNTIYF.

The chain is built from TRBV6-1 and TRBJ1-2; D is perhaps TRBD1 (6 bases). The germline CDR1 and CDR2 sequences are MNHNS and SASEGT. V lost 6 bases and J lost 5, with 10 bases in between. The CDR3 runs 12 residues. The CDR3 spells CASRGHGYGYTF. The CDR3 DNA follows: TGTGCCAGCAGGGGACACGGATATGGCTACACCTTC.

The rearrangement joins TRBV9 to TRBJ2-3; 8 positions agree with TRBD1. In germline, CDR1 is SGDLS, CDR2 YYNGEE. The CDR3 has 17 residues. Losses at the gene ends were 9 bases for V and 1 base for J; bases not matched to a gene: 16. CDR3: CATSTGALGLGTDTQYF. DNA of the CDR3: TGTGCCACCTCGACAGGGGCCTTAGGTCTCGGCACAGATACGCAGTATTTT.